This passage covers 30 T cell receptor beta chains from one sample sequenced in a study of blood T cell repertoires in COVID-19. Assay used: immunoSEQ multiplex PCR; TCRdb lists only in-frame clones, some missing. The table shows 40,000 to 60,000 clones, with around 85% occurring only once. The material sequenced was peripheral blood. These receptors all stem from a man aged 45-65 years with active COVID-19.

The V call is TRBV28, the J call TRBJ2-2; 8 bases agree with TRBD1. The CDR3 has 17 amino acids. Germline values: CDR1 MDHEN, CDR2 SYDVKM. Trimming took 3 bases from V and 0 from J; bases not matched to a gene: 6. The CDR3 spells CASSFGQGKANTGELFF. The DNA of the CDR3 is TGTGCCAGCAGTTTCGGACAGGGAAAGGCGAACACCGGGGAGCTGTTTTTT.

The chain employs TRBV10-1 and TRBJ2-3; the match to TRBD2 covers 7 bases. Germline lookup yields CDR1 WNHNN and CDR2 SYGVQD (reference sequence). Trimming cost V 5 bases and J 7 bases; bases outside gene matches: 18. The CDR3 sequence is 17 residues long. CDR3 in amino acids: CASSPTSQPGLSYTQYF. The CDR3 DNA follows: TGCGCCAGCAGTCCGACTTCGCAGCCGGGACTATCATATACGCAGTATTTT.

The rearrangement joins TRBV7-2 to TRBJ2-7; 11 nucleotides match TRBD2. CDR1 is SGHTA and CDR2 is FQGNSA in the germline V gene. The V segment lost 7 bases and the J segment 3 bases; nucleotides outside the gene matches: 11. The CDR3 loop spans 16 amino acids. The chain's CDR3 is CASTPEGLAGGYEQYF. The CDR3 DNA is TGTGCCAGCACCCCCGAGGGGCTAGCGGGGGGCTACGAGCAGTACTTC.

The V and J genes are TRBV7-9 and TRBJ2-3; 13 bases agree with TRBD2. With V trimmed by 4 bases and J by 2 bases, 6 bases remained unmatched. The germline CDR1 and CDR2 sequences are SEHNR and FQNEAQ (reference sequence). The CDR3 sequence is 17 residues long. CDR3 nucleotide sequence: TGTGCCAGCAGCTCCGGGACTAGCGGGGCTAACACAGATACGCAGTATTTT. As protein: CASSSGTSGANTDTQYF.

The rearrangement links TRBV6-6 to TRBJ2-2; maybe TRBD1 (5 bases). The germline CDR1 and CDR2 sequences are MNHNY and SVGAGI (reference sequence). CDR3 size: 15 residues. The V end was cut by 4 bases, the J end by 1 base, with 10 bases between. This CDR3 reads CASSFTQGNTGELFF. In nucleotides, the CDR3 is TGTGCCAGCAGTTTCACCCAGGGGAACACCGGGGAGCTGTTTTTT.

This chain links TRBV29-1 with TRBJ2-7, with D maybe TRBD2 (5 bases). Trimming removed 1 base from V and 2 bases from J, with 12 bases in between. CDR1 is SQVTM and CDR2 is ANQGSEA in the germline V gene. The CDR3 contains 14 residues. The CDR3 reads CSVEVEEDPYEQYF. CDR3 in DNA: TGCAGCGTTGAAGTGGAGGAAGACCCCTACGAGCAGTACTTC.

The chain has TRBV13 and TRBJ2-1; tentative D call: TRBD1 (6 bases). Germline V CDR1 and CDR2: PRHDT, FYEKMQ (reference sequence). Trimming pared 0 bases from V and 10 bases from J, leaving 10 bases between. The CDR3 is made up of 13 amino acids. In DNA, the CDR3 is TGTGCCAGCAGCTTAGGTAGCAGGGGAGAGCAGTTCTTC. Its protein is CASSLGSRGEQFF. Full variable domain (rest looked up from reference TRBV13 and TRBJ2-1): AAGVIQSPRHLIKEKRETATLKCYPIPRHDTVYWYQQGPGQDPQFLISFYEKMQSDKGSIPDRFSAQQFSDYHSELNMSSLELGDSALYFCASSLGSRGEQFFGPGTRLTVL.

This chain joins TRBV7-9 and TRBJ1-6; TRBD1 matches at 12 bases. The CDR3 is 15 amino acids. J was trimmed by 9 bases and V by 6 bases; bases with no gene match: 6. Germline V lookup: CDR1 SEHNR, CDR2 FQNEAQ (reference sequence). CDR3 region: CASSPGQGAGSPLHF. For the CDR3, the DNA is TGTGCCAGCAGTCCGGGACAGGGGGCGGGTTCACCCCTCCACTTT.

V usage is TRBV5-6 and J usage is TRBJ1-5; perhaps TRBD1 as D (6 bases). The CDR3 runs to 17 residues. From germline, CDR1 is SGHDT and CDR2 YYEEEE. With 1 base removed from V and 5 bases from J, the gap between germline ends came to 19 bases. The CDR3 here is CASSLYTGGKVDQPQHF. The CDR3 DNA sequence: TGTGCCAGCAGCTTGTATACGGGGGGCAAGGTTGATCAGCCCCAGCATTTT.

The chain employs TRBV3-1 (or the pseudogene TRBV3-2) and TRBJ1-1, with 10 bases matching TRBD1. CDR3 length: 15 amino acids. V was clipped by 2 bases and J by 5 bases; unmatched bases: 5. Germline V lookup: CDR1 LGHDT, CDR2 YNNKEL (reference sequence). CDR3 sequence: CASSQMGQGNTEAFF. The CDR3, as DNA: TGTGCCAGCAGCCAAATGGGACAGGGGAATACTGAAGCTTTCTTT.

The chain couples TRBV5-1 to TRBJ2-2; possible D gene TRBD2, 5 bases. The CDR3 loop spans 16 amino acids. The germline V and J ends were trimmed by 5 bases and 5 bases, with 19 bases remaining between them. Germline lookup yields CDR1 SGHRS and CDR2 YFSETQ. CDR3 amino acids: CASRFEGLAGTGELFF. CDR3 bases: TGCGCCAGCAGGTTCGAAGGTCTAGCCGGAACCGGGGAGCTGTTTTTT.

V usage is TRBV11-2 and J usage is TRBJ1-2, with TRBD1 as a possible D gene (5 bases). Germline lookup yields CDR1 SGHAT and CDR2 FQNNGV. There are 12 residues in the CDR3. Trimming shortened V by 7 bases and J by 4 bases, and 10 bases separated the two germline ends. CDR3 region: CASKTGGYGYTF. As DNA, the CDR3 is TGTGCCAGCAAAACGGGGGGCTATGGCTACACCTTC. Using reference TRBV11-2 and TRBJ1-2 for the parts outside the CDR3, the full variable domain is EAGVAQSPRYKIIEKRQSVAFWCNPISGHATLYWYQQILGQGPKLLIQFQNNGVVDDSQLPKDRFSAERLKGVDSTLKIQPAKLEDSAVYLCASKTGGYGYTFGSGTRLTVV.

The rearrangement joins TRBV19 to TRBJ2-2, with 7 bases matching TRBD1. Germline V lookup: CDR1 LNHDA, CDR2 SQIVND (reference sequence). The length of the CDR3 is 15 residues. V trimming: 5 bases; J trimming: 3 bases; junction bases outside the gene matches: 6. Here the CDR3 reads CASSPWDSYTGELFF. DNA for the CDR3: TGTGCCAGTAGTCCCTGGGACAGCTACACCGGGGAGCTGTTTTTT.

V usage is TRBV6-5 and J usage is TRBJ1-5; possible D gene TRBD1, 5 bases. Germline lookup yields CDR1 MNHEY and CDR2 SVGAGI. V lost 7 bases and J lost 11, with 24 bases in between. The CDR3 runs 15 residues. CDR3 bases: TGTGCCAGCACTGGGGCGGCTCTCTTCGGTGGGGCCCAGCATTTT. The encoded protein is CASTGAALFGGAQHF.

This chain's CDR3 is CASIPGGSSYEQYF. The CDR3 DNA is TGTGCCAGCATCCCGGGGGGGAGCTCCTACGAGCAGTACTTC. The chain employs TRBV2 and TRBJ2-7; 8 nucleotides line up with TRBD2. The CDR3 consists of 14 residues. V dropped 7 bases and J dropped 0; count of bases not matched to a gene: 5. The germline gives CDR1 SNHLY, CDR2 FYNNEI.

The rearrangement uses TRBV6-2 or TRBV6-3 and TRBJ2-5; 9 bases fit TRBD1. This CDR3 is built from 19 residues. V trimming: 4 bases; J trimming: 2 bases; junction bases outside the gene matches: 17. The germline V gene encodes CDR1 MNHEY and CDR2 SVGEGT. Here the CDR3 reads CASSSTGQGWVGEQETQYF. The CDR3 DNA reads TGTGCCAGCAGTTCGACGGGACAGGGTTGGGTAGGAGAACAAGAGACCCAGTACTTC.

The chain is built from TRBV29-1 and TRBJ1-2; the match to TRBD1 covers 7 bases. From germline, CDR1 is SQVTM and CDR2 ANQGSEA. The V gene end was trimmed by 1 base and the J gene end by 7 bases; junction bases not matched to a gene: 6. The CDR3 length is 13 residues. The CDR3 loop reads CSVEGTGRGGYTF. CDR3 DNA sequence: TGCAGCGTTGAAGGGACAGGTCGGGGTGGCTACACCTTC.

This chain joins TRBV7-6 and TRBJ2-3, with 12 bases fitting TRBD2. Germline trimming cut 1 base from V and 6 bases from J; bases unmatched to any gene: 11. The germline V gene has CDR1 SGHVS and CDR2 FNYEAQ. CDR3 length equals 18 residues. For the CDR3, the DNA is TGTGCCAGCAGCTTAGTTCTAGCGGGGGGGCCAAGGTTGGATACGCAGTATTTT. This codes for CASSLVLAGGPRLDTQYF. Using reference TRBV7-6 and TRBJ2-3 for the parts outside the CDR3, the full variable domain is GAGVSQSPRYKVTKRGQDVALRCDPISGHVSLYWYRQALGQGPEFLTYFNYEAQQDKSGLPNDRFSAERPEGSISTLTIQRTEQRDSAMYRCASSLVLAGGPRLDTQYFGPGTRLTVL.

For the CDR3, the DNA is TGTGCCAGCAGTTACTCCCGGGACAGGGGCCCAGATACGCAGTATTTT. Translated: CASSYSRDRGPDTQYF. The chain employs TRBV6-6 and TRBJ2-3; 10 nucleotides agree with TRBD1. The CDR3 consists of 16 residues. Germline CDR1 and CDR2: MNHNY and SVGAGI (reference sequence). V lost 0 bases and J lost 4; bases outside the gene matches: 4.

CDR3 loop: CAISDPGLAGGPGQFF. The CDR3 region has the DNA TGTGCCATCAGTGACCCGGGTCTAGCGGGGGGCCCGGGGCAGTTCTTC. The V call is TRBV10-3, the J call TRBJ2-1; 11 positions agree with TRBD2. The germline gives CDR1 ENHRY, CDR2 SYGVKD. The CDR3 has 16 amino acids. Unmatched junction bases numbered 13, after V lost 3 bases and J lost 12 bases.

The J gene is TRBJ2-4, the V gene TRBV19; TRBD2 agrees at 14 bases. The CDR3 has 16 residues. The J segment lost 6 bases and the V segment lost 5 bases, leaving 6 bases of the junction unmatched. Per germline, CDR1 LNHDA and CDR2 SQIVND (reference sequence). The CDR3 is CASSPGTSGGGNIQYF. CDR3 bases: TGTGCCAGTAGTCCCGGGACTAGCGGGGGAGGAAACATTCAGTACTTC.

The CDR3 region has the DNA TGTGCCAGCAGAGAGATACAGGGGGCGGTCACTGAAGCTTTCTTT. Translated, it gives CASREIQGAVTEAFF. The rearrangement joins TRBV5-8 to TRBJ1-1; TRBD1 agrees at 9 bases. Per germline, CDR1 SGHTS and CDR2 YDEGEE. V dropped 5 bases and J dropped 4; count of bases not matched to a gene: 9. The CDR3 has 15 residues.

The chain recombines TRBV28 with TRBJ2-2; TRBD1 is a possible D gene (5 bases). V shed 5 bases and J shed 7 bases, with 23 bases lying between them. This CDR3 region has 17 residues. Germline V gene sequence: CDR1 MDHEN, CDR2 SYDVKM. CDR3 sequence: CASSKTQLTVLSGELFF. The CDR3 DNA reads as TGTGCCAGCAGTAAAACCCAATTGACAGTCCTTAGCGGGGAGCTGTTTTTT.

The chain uses TRBV4-1 and TRBJ2-1; 14 bases match TRBD2. With V trimmed by 3 bases and J by 2 bases, 9 bases remained unmatched. CDR1 is MGHRA, CDR2 YSYEKL, per germline. This CDR3 region has 19 residues. CDR3 loop: CASSHAYGLAGGAYNEQFF. Here the CDR3 DNA reads TGCGCCAGCAGCCATGCTTACGGACTAGCGGGGGGTGCCTACAATGAGCAGTTCTTC.

This rearrangement joins TRBV5-8 to TRBJ1-1, with D possibly TRBD1 on 5 matching bases. Trimming took 0 bases from V and 3 from J, leaving 12 bases between them. CDR3 length equals 15 residues. Germline CDR1 and CDR2: SGHTS and YDEGEE. This CDR3 reads CASSLGTGYYTEAFF. The CDR3 nucleotides are TGTGCCAGCAGCTTGGGTACAGGATACTACACTGAAGCTTTCTTT.

The chain has TRBV13 and TRBJ1-2, with D perhaps matching TRBD1 (6 bases). Germline V gene sequence: CDR1 PRHDT, CDR2 FYEKMQ (reference sequence). The CDR3 totals 12 residues. The V and J ends lost 5 bases and 3 bases respectively, with 7 bases between them. The CDR3 sequence: CASSDRYYGYTF. CDR3 DNA sequence: TGTGCCAGCAGCGACAGGTACTATGGCTACACCTTC. Together with reference TRBV13 and TRBJ1-2, the CDR3 gives the full variable domain: AAGVIQSPRHLIKEKRETATLKCYPIPRHDTVYWYQQGPGQDPQFLISFYEKMQSDKGSIPDRFSAQQFSDYHSELNMSSLELGDSALYFCASSDRYYGYTFGSGTRLTVV.

The chain uses TRBV2 and TRBJ1-5; D is undetermined. In germline, CDR1 is SNHLY, CDR2 FYNNEI. This CDR3 has 14 residues. The ends were cut back, 7 bases at V and 6 bases at J, with 16 bases in the middle. The CDR3 nucleotides are TGTGCCAGCAATCGTGGGCAGGATGGTCAGCCCCAGCATTTT. This codes for CASNRGQDGQPQHF.

This chain joins TRBV5-1 and TRBJ1-1; the D gene is possibly TRBD1 (5 bases). The CDR3 has 14 amino acids. V lost 4 bases, J lost 6 bases, and 16 bases lay in between. Germline V gives CDR1 SGHRS, CDR2 YFSETQ. The CDR3 DNA reads TGCGCCAGCAGCCTCCTCCAGGGTAGGTCTGAAGCTTTCTTT. Residues: CASSLLQGRSEAFF.

The chain carries TRBV6-5 and TRBJ1-3; D perhaps matches TRBD1 (5 bases). The CDR3 is 14 amino acids. V lost 6 bases and J lost 0, with 9 bases in between. CDR1 and CDR2 from the germline V gene are MNHEY and SVGAGI. CDR3 DNA: TGTGCCAGCAGGGGACTCAGCTCTGGAAACACCATATATTTT. Translated, it gives CASRGLSSGNTIYF.

This rearrangement joins TRBV25-1 to TRBJ1-2; TRBD1 might be the D (5 bases). The CDR3 runs 14 residues. Trimming left V 3 bases short and J 2 bases short, with 10 bases between. From germline, CDR1 is MGHDK and CDR2 SYGVNS. Written as DNA, the CDR3 is TGTGCCAGCAGTGAGGGCGCAGGGAACTATGGCTACACCTTC. It translates to CASSEGAGNYGYTF.